The next 20 T cell receptor beta chains were all read from a single sample in a study of shared clonotypes between healthy human individuals. Using immunoSEQ multiplex PCR, the repertoire was profiled, and TCRdb retains in-frame clones only, with some absent. The sample includes approximately 500,000 clones, around 96% of them seen just once. The sample taken for sequencing was naive CD4+ T cells sorted from blood. Subset specified: CD45RA+ positively selected. All receptors come from a young woman in good health.

The V and J genes are TRBV10-1 and TRBJ2-3; 8 bases are shared with TRBD2. The CDR3 extends over 10 amino acids. V lost 7 bases to trimming and J lost 11 bases; unmatched junction nucleotides: 2. Germline CDR1 and CDR2: WNHNN and SYGVQD (reference sequence). The CDR3 region has the DNA TGCGCCAGCATGGGGACTAGGCAGTATTTT. Its translation is CASMGTRQYF.

This clone was detected a few times. The CDR3 reads CASSGQIYEQYF. DNA for the CDR3: TGTGCCAGCAGTGGTCAGATCTACGAGCAGTACTTC. The rearrangement links TRBV2 to TRBJ2-7, with D unclear. The CDR3 consists of 12 residues. Per germline, CDR1 SNHLY and CDR2 FYNNEI. Trimming removed 4 bases at V and 3 bases at J, with 7 bases between.

CDR3 coding DNA: TGTGCCAGCAGCCCGGGGATGAACACTGAAGCTTTCTTT. Protein sequence: CASSPGMNTEAFF. V and J are TRBV28 and TRBJ1-1; D unresolved. Germline V CDR1 and CDR2: MDHEN, SYDVKM. The CDR3 is 13 amino acids. The ends were cut back, 6 bases at V and 0 bases at J, with 8 bases in the middle.

The chain has TRBV2 and TRBJ1-5, with TRBD1 as a possible D gene (6 bases). V lost 5 bases and J lost 2, with 13 bases in between. Germline V CDR1 and CDR2: SNHLY, FYNNEI. The CDR3 spans 15 residues. DNA for the CDR3: TGTGCCAGCAGTCGGACAGTTGGAGGCAATCAGCCCCAGCATTTT. Protein sequence: CASSRTVGGNQPQHF.

This chain links TRBV6-1 with TRBJ2-7; 15 bases align to TRBD2. Per the germline V gene, CDR1 is MNHNS and CDR2 is SASEGT. This CDR3 spans 15 amino acids. With V trimmed by 4 bases and J by 3 bases, 1 base remained unmatched. Here the CDR3 DNA reads TGTGCCAGCAGTGGGGGACTAGCGGGAGGCTACGAGCAGTACTTC. It translates to CASSGGLAGGYEQYF.

The gene calls are TRBV5-1 and TRBJ2-5; D gene unclear. This CDR3 spans 12 amino acids. Trimming shortened V by 4 bases and J by 3 bases, and 7 bases separated the two germline ends. Germline CDR1 is SGHRS and CDR2 is YFSETQ. The CDR3 DNA reads as TGCGCCAGCAGCCCTGCGGAAGAGACCCAGTACTTC. As protein: CASSPAEETQYF.

The chain is built from TRBV21-1 and TRBJ2-5; TRBD1, the table's D call, was not compared with the DNA. TRBV21-1 is shown as a pseudogene. The CDR3 extends over 14 amino acids. The DNA for the CDR3 is TGTGCCAGCAGCAAGGGCAGTCCCAAAGAGACCCAGTACTTC. This gives the protein CASSKGSPKETQYF.

The chain uses TRBV30 and TRBJ2-1; D ambiguous. The V gene lost 1 base and the J gene lost 3 bases, with 7 bases spanning the gap. This CDR3 is 13 amino acids long. Germline loops: CDR1 GTSNPN, CDR2 SVGIG (reference sequence). In DNA, the CDR3 is TGTGCCTGGAGTGGCGGCAGCTACAATGAGCAGTTCTTC. It is translated as CAWSGGSYNEQFF.

V is TRBV5-6 and J is TRBJ2-5, with TRBD1 identical over 7 bases. Per the germline V gene, CDR1 is SGHDT and CDR2 is YYEEEE. The CDR3 is 14 residues long. The ends lost 4 bases at V and 2 bases at J; junction bases unmatched: 5. The CDR3 region is CASSQRDSQETQYF. CDR3 coding DNA: TGTGCCAGCAGCCAAAGGGACAGTCAAGAGACCCAGTACTTC. Based on the CDR3 plus reference TRBV5-6 and TRBJ2-5, the full variable domain is DAGVTQSPTHLIKTRGQQVTLRCSPKSGHDTVSWYQQALGQGPQFIFQYYEEEERQRGNFPDRFSGHQFPNYSSELNVNALLLGDSALYLCASSQRDSQETQYFGPGTRLLVL.

This chain links TRBV14 with TRBJ2-7; TRBD2 aligns across 13 bases. Germline V CDR1 and CDR2: SGHDN, FVKESK. V was clipped by 4 bases and J by 12 bases; unmatched bases: 9. This CDR3 spans 14 amino acids. The CDR3 DNA reads TGTGCCAGCAGCCCACTAGCGGGAGGGCCAAGGTGGTACTTC. Its protein product is CASSPLAGGPRWYF.

This clone showed up just once. The J gene is TRBJ1-1, the V gene TRBV10-3, with 8 bases identical to TRBD1. V shed 6 bases and J 11 bases; nucleotides not matched to a gene: 8. Germline V gives CDR1 ENHRY, CDR2 SYGVKD. The CDR3 is 12 residues long. CDR3 amino acids: CAISSTGGAAFF. The CDR3 DNA reads TGTGCCATCAGCTCCACAGGGGGTGCGGCTTTCTTT.

The genes are TRBV7-2 and TRBJ2-1; D uncertain. In germline, CDR1 is SGHTA, CDR2 FQGNSA. The CDR3 loop spans 10 amino acids. V lost 5 bases to trimming and J lost 9 bases, with 5 bases between them. CDR3 residues: CASSQSEQFF. In DNA form, the CDR3 reads TGTGCCAGCAGCCAAAGTGAGCAGTTCTTC. Drawing the rest from reference TRBV7-2 and TRBJ2-1, the complete variable domain is GAGVSQSPSNKVTEKGKDVELRCDPISGHTALYWYRQSLGQGLEFLIYFQGNSAPDKSGLPSDRFSAERTGGSVSTLTIQRTQQEDSAVYLCASSQSEQFFGPGTRLTVL.

The chain recombines TRBV28 with TRBJ1-2, with D hard to call. From germline, CDR1 is MDHEN and CDR2 SYDVKM. Trimming stripped 4 bases from V and 10 bases from J, with 13 bases between. CDR3 length: 12 amino acids. The DNA for the CDR3 is TGTGCCAGCAGTTCCCACTCGATGGTCTACACCTTC. It specifies CASSSHSMVYTF.

The chain joins TRBV19 to TRBJ1-5; 10 bases are shared with TRBD1. The CDR3 covers 16 residues. Trimming took 4 bases from V and 2 from J; bases not matched to a gene: 5. Germline V gives CDR1 LNHDA, CDR2 SQIVND (reference sequence). The CDR3 protein is CASSTRQGAGNQPQHF. The CDR3 region has the DNA TGTGCCAGTAGTACCCGACAGGGGGCAGGCAATCAGCCCCAGCATTTT.

As to this clone: Other nucleotide sequences in the sample specify the same CDR3. The chain combines TRBV30 with TRBJ2-7; D is undetermined. The V and J ends lost 0 bases and 4 bases respectively, with 4 bases between them. The CDR3 has 11 residues. Germline assignment: CDR1 GTSNPN and CDR2 SVGIG (reference sequence). The CDR3 protein is CAWSVGYEQYF. The DNA for the CDR3 is TGTGCCTGGAGTGTTGGTTACGAGCAGTACTTC.

The chain recombines TRBV5-1 with TRBJ2-7; 12 positions match TRBD2. V shed 3 bases and J 3 bases; nucleotides not matched to a gene: 1. The length of the CDR3 is 14 residues. The germline V gene has CDR1 SGHRS and CDR2 YFSETQ. CDR3 in amino acids: CASSWTSGNYEQYF. The CDR3 nucleotides are TGCGCCAGCAGCTGGACTAGCGGGAACTACGAGCAGTACTTC.

The chain joins TRBV28 to TRBJ1-2; weak D call: TRBD1 (6 bases). This CDR3 region has 14 residues. The V and J ends lost 5 bases and 2 bases respectively, with 12 bases between them. CDR1 MDHEN and CDR2 SYDVKM come from the germline V gene. In DNA form, the CDR3 reads TGTGCCAGCAGTCCACAAACAGGGAACTATGGCTACACCTTC. It yields the protein CASSPQTGNYGYTF.

This rearrangement joins TRBV4-1 to TRBJ2-3; 7 bases match TRBD1. Germline CDR1 and CDR2: MGHRA and YSYEKL. CDR3 length: 15 residues. V was clipped by 2 bases and J by 6 bases; unmatched bases: 8. CDR3 nucleotides: TGCGCCAGCAGCCAACTATCTGGGACAGTGGATACGCAGTATTTT. Translation gives CASSQLSGTVDTQYF.

V gene TRBV7-6 combines with J gene TRBJ2-5; no clear D. This CDR3 has 12 residues. The germline gives CDR1 SGHVS, CDR2 FNYEAQ. The germline V and J ends were trimmed by 2 bases and 4 bases, with 5 bases remaining between them. The CDR3 is CASSLWGETQYF. DNA for the CDR3: TGTGCCAGCAGCTTATGGGGAGAGACCCAGTACTTC.

This clone has just one count. The chain carries TRBV28 and TRBJ2-7, with 7 bases lining up with TRBD2. V shed 5 bases and J 3 bases; nucleotides not matched to a gene: 10. This CDR3 comprises 15 residues. Germline V CDR1 and CDR2: MDHEN, SYDVKM. This chain's CDR3 is CASSTVMTGGYEQYF. DNA for the CDR3: TGTGCCAGCAGTACCGTTATGACGGGAGGCTACGAGCAGTACTTC. Filled out from reference TRBV28 and TRBJ2-7, the complete variable domain reads DVKVTQSSRYLVKRTGEKVFLECVQDMDHENMFWYRQDPGLGLRLIYFSYDVKMKEKGDIPEGYSVSREKKERFSLILESASTNQTSMYLCASSTVMTGGYEQYFGPGTRLTVT.